This T cell receptor beta chain was sequenced during a study of blood T cell repertoires in COVID-19. Across the whole study: PBMCs, B-cell-depleted T cells, or T cells provided the cDNA or gDNA that made up the material.

Sequenced by immunoSEQ multiplex PCR; TCRdb stores in-frame clones only, minus some. The data show 140,000 or so clones, 88% seen once. Unmatched junction bases numbered 0, after V lost 4 bases and J lost 10 bases. CDR1 is SNHLY and CDR2 is FYNNEI in the germline V gene. This CDR3 is 11 amino acids long. The chain recombines TRBV2 with TRBJ1-4; 7 nucleotides match TRBD1. Sequenced sample: peripheral blood. This receptor was taken from a human donor with COVID-19, enrolled during active disease. The donor label of this sample is uncertain. The CDR3 sequence is CASSGDRKLFF. CDR3 sequence (DNA): TGTGCCAGCAGTGGGGACAGAAAACTGTTTTTT. Drawing the rest from reference TRBV2 and TRBJ1-4, the complete variable domain is EPEVTQTPSHQVTQMGQEVILRCVPISNHLYFYWYRQILGQKVEFLVSFYNNEISEKSEIFDDQFSVERPDGSNFTLKIRSTKLEDSAMYFCASSGDRKLFFGSGTQLSVL.